This entry describes one TCR beta chain. This record comes from a study of blood T cell repertoires in COVID-19. Turning to the study itself: Samples taken during acute and convalescent COVID-19 were collected in the United States, Italy and Spain. Nucleic acid was either cDNA or gDNA, and it came from T cells, B-cell-depleted T cells, or PBMCs.

The CDR3 has 13 amino acids. The V and J ends lost 5 bases and 0 bases respectively, with 5 bases between them. Per germline, CDR1 SGHVS and CDR2 FQNEAQ. Here immunoSEQ multiplex PCR was the method, and the copy in TCRdb shows in-frame clones only, minus some. The data hold about 280,000 clones, with 70% to 90% observed a single time. This TCR was recovered from a woman aged 40 to 55 who had recovered from COVID-19. The gene calls are TRBV7-8 and TRBJ1-3; unclear D gene. The sample was PBMCs or T cells enriched from blood (not recorded which). CDR3 protein: CASSPHSGNTIYF. DNA of the CDR3: TGTGCCAGCAGCCCCCACTCTGGAAACACCATATATTTT.